This is a list of T cell receptor beta chains from one sample in a study of T cell clones after liver transplantation. Method: immunoSEQ multiplex PCR; TCRdb's copy keeps in-frame clones and lacks some. The table has around 9,700 clones, around 73% seen once. The sequencing used CD8+ T cells from blood, collected at the 22-month timepoint. The receptors were sampled from a human patient who received a liver transplant. Some T cells could come from the graft donor. Each CDR3 is given with its conserved first and last residue. Each record gives: CDR3 length, V gene, J gene, clone size, CDR3 protein. A clone size is listed for some rows: how often the clone was seen (once, few, many), or a class if it is expanded.

16	TRBV7-9	TRBJ2-1	.	CASRSYGGNSYNEQFF
13	TRBV27	TRBJ1-2	.	CASIGQGNYGYTF
12	TRBV28	TRBJ2-7	.	CASSPVTNEQYF
16	TRBV2	TRBJ2-7	.	CASSGFGAGVLYEQYF
14	TRBV29-1	TRBJ2-7	.	CSVESQGVVNEQYF
15	TRBV7-9	TRBJ1-5	.	CASSPTGAGDQPQHF
15	TRBV11-2	TRBJ2-3	.	CASSPKRGSTDTQYF
14	TRBV6-5	TRBJ2-5	.	CASSYYSVEETQYF
15	TRBV30	TRBJ2-1	.	CAWAATGSIYNEQFF
16	TRBV13	TRBJ2-1	.	CASSFPTGGPYNEQFF
15	TRBV7-2	TRBJ2-7	.	CASSYQAGAAYEQYF
14	TRBV9	TRBJ2-7	.	CASSAGRSAYEQYF
16	TRBV7-8	TRBJ2-5	.	CASSLAQTGYRKTQYF
14	TRBV2	TRBJ1-2	.	CASSVGWQGDGYTF
12	TRBV11-2	TRBJ2-7	.	CASSLASYEQYF
16	TRBV2	TRBJ1-5	.	CASSEDQTGFGQPQHF
11	TRBV30	TRBJ2-3	.	CAWESADTQYF
13	TRBV4-1	TRBJ2-7	.	CASSHGDSYEQYF
12	TRBV30	TRBJ2-7	.	CAWSPSVAEQYF
15	TRBV7-3	TRBJ2-1	.	CASSLTPNPYNEQFF
13	TRBV27	TRBJ2-7	.	CASTGQGAYEQYF
14	TRBV7-2	TRBJ2-7	.	CASSFLASGYEQYF
16	TRBV9	TRBJ2-1	.	CASSGGRVTPYNEQFF
17	TRBV5-1	TRBJ2-3	.	CASSLIMLLEGTDTQYF
14	TRBV2	TRBJ2-7	.	CASSDWSGDDEQYF
13	TRBV7-2	TRBJ2-7	few	CATRIGGADEQYF
14	TRBV5-1	TRBJ2-3	.	CASSFYREGDTQYF
14	TRBV29-1	TRBJ1-1	.	CSVEIGGLDTEAFF
13	TRBV5-1	TRBJ1-4	.	CASSLDRDEKLFF
16	TRBV6-4	TRBJ2-3	.	CASSDSTSGSTDTQYF
13	TRBV7-9	TRBJ1-2	.	CASSQDRVFGYTF
13	TRBV4-2	TRBJ2-3	.	CASSHPRGDTQYF
13	TRBV7-9	TRBJ2-3	.	CAILGVFGDTQYF
18	TRBV28	TRBJ1-5	.	CASSLESFRDSINQPQHF
14	TRBV2	TRBJ2-7	few	CASSTSGGSYEQYF
11	TRBV6-1	TRBJ2-7	.	CASFFGYEQYF
14	TRBV6-5	TRBJ1-5	.	CASSSGGTDQPQHF
19	TRBV10-1	TRBJ2-1	.	CASSESLAGGLSSYNEQFF
15	TRBV6-1	TRBJ2-2	.	CASRAKRMNTGELFF
16	TRBV7-9	TRBJ2-7	.	CASSLGAAGGNYEQYF
12	TRBV2	TRBJ1-5	few	CASSDQNQPQHF
19	TRBV4-2	TRBJ2-2	.	CASSQDSAGDRGQAGELFF
13	TRBV7-3	TRBJ2-3	.	CASSLKTTDTQYF
15	TRBV27	TRBJ2-3	.	CASSLGQIGTDTQYF
15	TRBV5-4	TRBJ1-3	.	CASSSTGGSGNTIYF
12	TRBV27	TRBJ2-7	.	CASSWPGSEQYF
14	TRBV4-1	TRBJ2-7	.	CASKPDENSYEQYF
12	TRBV29-1	TRBJ2-2	once	CSVRGSTGELFF
14	TRBV19	TRBJ1-1	.	CASSYVGGRTEAFF
14	TRBV5-4	TRBJ2-7	.	CASSLQGSSYEQYF
14	TRBV10-3	TRBJ2-7	.	CAISQTGASYEQYF
15	TRBV28	TRBJ2-5	.	CASSPRTGVGETQYF
19	TRBV19	TRBJ2-3	.	CASSISPLRTANSTDTQYF
13	TRBV2	TRBJ2-7	.	CASSGGGLYEQYF